This entry describes one T cell receptor (beta chain). What it binds is not known. The data are from a study of beta chain features in type 1 diabetes. A CD45RO/CCR7/CD25/CD127/CD95/CD27 panel sorted naive, central memory, regulatory and stem cell-like memory CD4+ cells. Populations obtained by sorting all exceeded 95% purity. Reverse transcription of all isolated RNA meant that expressed TCRB transcripts were sequenced. Average read counts of stem cell-like memory T cell samples were approximately 1 million. Produced via immunoSEQ multiplex PCR; TCRdb's table is partial and in-frame only. The data hold about 53,000 clones, with 50% to 75% observed a single time. Per the germline V gene, CDR1 is MNHNY and CDR2 is SVGAGI (reference sequence). Trimming pared 10 bases from V and 8 bases from J, leaving 12 bases between. This CDR3 spans 11 amino acids. General study points: Type 1 diabetes patients had TCRB CDR3s that were shorter (moderately but significantly so) in all four CD4+ subsets.

The chain couples TRBV6-6 to TRBJ2-1; D is uncertain. Material: stem cell memory CD4+ T cells from blood. The clonotype comes from a woman in her twenties or thirties with type 1 diabetes. CDR3: CAIKSADEQFF. CDR3 nucleotides: TGTGCCATCAAGTCCGCGGATGAGCAGTTCTTC.